The 6 T cell receptor beta chains below were found in one sample sequenced in a study of OX40 agonist ivuxolimab in advanced cancers. Produced via immunoSEQ multiplex PCR; TCRdb's table is partial and in-frame only. The data show about 72,000 clones, with 75% to 90% seen just once and about an eighth held by the top ten. This specimen consisted of CD4+ or CD8+ T cells sorted from blood, obtained in a trial of the OX40 agonist ivuxolimab. These receptors were taken from an adult with an advanced solid tumor such as melanoma, head and neck, liver or kidney cancer.

The V gene is TRBV9, the J gene TRBJ2-7, with D possibly matching TRBD2 (5 bases). The V gene's germline CDR1 is SGDLS and CDR2 YYNGEE. The CDR3 runs 15 residues. The V end lost 0 bases, the J end lost 3 bases, and 13 bases lay between the germline ends. For the CDR3, the DNA is TGTGCCAGCAGCGTAGGCCCCCCAGACTACTACGAGCAGTACTTC. Its translation is CASSVGPPDYYEQYF.

V gene TRBV28 combines with J gene TRBJ2-5; TRBD2 matches 13 bases. The end of the DNA is better explained by TRBJ2-7, so the J call may be wrong. Germline lookup yields CDR1 MDHEN and CDR2 SYDVKM. The CDR3 spans 15 residues. CDR3 protein: CASRQTSGRSYEQYF. The CDR3 DNA reads TGTGCCAGCAGGCAGACTAGCGGGAGGAGCTACGAGCAGTACTTC.

The chain combines TRBV9 with TRBJ1-2; TRBD1 matches at 7 bases. The CDR3 totals 11 residues. Germline V gene lookup returns CDR1 SGDLS and CDR2 YYNGEE. The ends lost 7 bases at V and 8 bases at J; junction bases unmatched: 5. The DNA for the CDR3 is TGTGCCAGCCACAGGGGAGGAGGCTACACCTTC. This encodes CASHRGGGYTF.

The chain uses TRBV7-9 and TRBJ1-6; 9 bases are a match to TRBD1. The CDR3 spans 15 residues. Germline CDR1 is SEHNR and CDR2 is FQNEAQ (reference sequence). Germline trimming cut 4 bases from V and 4 bases from J; bases unmatched to any gene: 2. The CDR3 DNA sequence: TGTGCCAGCAGCTGGGGACAGGGATATAATTCACCCCTCCACTTT. It yields the protein CASSWGQGYNSPLHF.

The chain uses TRBV7-9 and TRBJ1-6; D unclear. V lost 9 bases and J lost 0, with 6 bases in between. CDR3 length equals 13 residues. CDR1 is SEHNR and CDR2 is FQNEAQ in the germline V gene (reference sequence). CDR3 residues: CASISSYNSPLHF. CDR3 nucleotide sequence: TGTGCCAGTATAAGCTCCTATAATTCACCCCTCCACTTT.

This chain links TRBV10-1 with TRBJ2-5; TRBD1 aligns across 7 bases. The CDR3 is 13 residues long. With 5 bases clipped from V and 5 bases from J, the junction kept 5 bases outside the gene matches. CDR1 is WNHNN, CDR2 SYGVQD, per germline (reference sequence). CDR3 sequence reads: CASSPGQQETQYF. CDR3 DNA sequence: TGCGCCAGCAGTCCGGGACAGCAGGAGACCCAGTACTTC.